This T cell receptor (beta chain) is from a study of T cells in Graves' hyperthyroidism and ophthalmopathy. Regarding the study as a whole: It was a median around 6 months before onset that the model predicted ophthalmopathy.

Investigators excluded patients with uncontrolled infection, other autoimmune disease, pregnancy or lactation. PBMCs were obtained from approximately 9.2 ml fresh peripheral blood. As to this clonotype: The antigen is undetermined.

Researchers amplified the TCR beta CDR3 regions from RNA transcripts. An initial round of RT-PCR targeting the TCR CDR3 relied on the HTBI primer set. Using its own MiXCR run on the multiplex PCR reads, TCRdb lists one record per CDR3 protein. The sample yields a few hundred thousand distinct CDR3 sequences, about 14% seen once. Germline V lookup: CDR1 MNHEY, CDR2 SMNVEV (reference sequence). V lost 2 bases and J lost 2, with 9 bases in between. CDR3 length equals 15 residues. The receptor comes from a woman in her 30s with Graves' ophthalmopathy. The sample consisted of blood. The chain recombines TRBV27 with TRBJ2-2; D tentatively fits TRBD1 or TRBD2 (5 bases each). The CDR3 DNA reads as TGTGCCAGCAGTTTACTGGGGACCAACACCGGGGAGCTGTTTTTT. This codes for CASSLLGTNTGELFF.